A selection of T cell receptor beta chains follows, all from one sample in a study of regulatory T cells in long-lasting Graves disease. TCRdb analysed the multiplex PCR reads with MiXCR anew, one entry per CDR3 protein. Found here are about 540,000 distinct CDR3 sequences, approximately 13% of them singletons; the top ten hold more than 8.5%. A further study also used this sample, focusing on T cells in Graves' hyperthyroidism and ophthalmopathy.

This material consisted of peripheral blood mononuclear cells (PBMCs), taken at new diagnosis, from a patient treated with antithyroid drugs. The source of these receptors is a man younger than 45 with Graves disease. Each CDR3 is given with its conserved first and last residue. The order of the fields is clone size, V gene, D gene, J gene, CDR3 protein, CDR3 DNA. The D gene is left open where the match is weak. The size of a clone is reported for some rows only, either as once, few or many, or as a class for expanded clones.

abundance: few; v_gene: TRBV28; d_gene: TRBD2; j_gene: TRBJ2-1; CDR3aa: CASSSPTSGAHNEQFF; CDR3nt: TGTGCCAGCAGCTCCCCCACTAGCGGAGCCCACAATGAGCAGTTCTTC
abundance: many; v_gene: TRBV29-1; d_gene: -; j_gene: TRBJ2-6; CDR3aa: CSVGGGANVLTF; CDR3nt: TGCAGCGTTGGAGGCGGGGCCAACGTCCTGACTTTC
abundance: many; v_gene: TRBV7-2; d_gene: -; j_gene: TRBJ2-3; CDR3aa: CASSFQAGTDTQYF; CDR3nt: TGTGCCAGCAGCTTTCAAGCGGGCACAGATACGCAGTATTTT
abundance: many; v_gene: TRBV12-3/TRBV12-4; d_gene: TRBD2; j_gene: TRBJ2-7; CDR3aa: CASRRAGAHEQYF; CDR3nt: TGTGCCAGCAGGAGAGCGGGAGCCCACGAGCAGTACTTC
abundance: many; v_gene: TRBV29-1; d_gene: -; j_gene: TRBJ2-2; CDR3aa: CSVASGTRNTGELFF; CDR3nt: TGCAGCGTGGCTTCCGGGACGAGAAACACCGGGGAGCTGTTTTTT
abundance: many; v_gene: TRBV2; d_gene: -; j_gene: TRBJ1-1; CDR3aa: CASQLQVGAFF; CDR3nt: TGTGCCAGCCAGCTCCAGGTGGGAGCTTTCTTT
abundance: many; v_gene: TRBV10-1; d_gene: TRBD1; j_gene: TRBJ2-5; CDR3aa: CASSGQGVETQYF; CDR3nt: TGTGCCAGCAGTGGACAGGGCGTAGAGACCCAGTACTTC
abundance: -; v_gene: TRBV12-3/TRBV12-4; d_gene: TRBD1; j_gene: TRBJ1-3; CDR3aa: CASGEGDRQGDTIYF; CDR3nt: TGTGCCAGCGGCGAGGGGGACAGACAGGGGGACACCATATATTTT
abundance: many; v_gene: TRBV30; d_gene: -; j_gene: TRBJ1-1; CDR3aa: CAWMTAMNTEAFF; CDR3nt: TGTGCCTGGATGACGGCGATGAACACTGAAGCCTTCTTT
abundance: many; v_gene: TRBV7-9; d_gene: -; j_gene: TRBJ1-1; CDR3aa: CASRIFDEAFF; CDR3nt: TGTGCCAGCAGGATCTTTGATGAAGCTTTCTTT
abundance: few; v_gene: TRBV12-3/TRBV12-4; d_gene: -; j_gene: TRBJ2-1; CDR3aa: CASSLRTTNEQFF; CDR3nt: TGTGCCAGCAGTTTACGGACTACAAATGAGCAGTTCTTC
abundance: -; v_gene: TRBV5-8; d_gene: -; j_gene: TRBJ1-4; CDR3aa: CASTPTRGTNEKLFF; CDR3nt: TGTGCCAGCACTCCGACCCGGGGGACTAATGAAAAACTGTTTTTT
abundance: -; v_gene: TRBV29-1; d_gene: TRBD2; j_gene: TRBJ2-3; CDR3aa: CSADVPGLLQNTQYF; CDR3nt: TGCAGCGCGGATGTCCCGGGACTACTGCAGAATACGCAGTATTTT
abundance: many; v_gene: TRBV29-1; d_gene: -; j_gene: TRBJ2-1; CDR3aa: CSVEGPGSSYNEQFF; CDR3nt: TGCAGCGTTGAAGGCCCCGGAAGCTCCTACAATGAGCAGTTCTTC
abundance: few; v_gene: TRBV5-4; d_gene: -; j_gene: TRBJ2-1; CDR3aa: CASSSAAAEQFF; CDR3nt: TGTGCCAGCAGCTCCGCGGCAGCGGAGCAGTTCTTC
abundance: many; v_gene: TRBV9; d_gene: TRBD2; j_gene: TRBJ2-3; CDR3aa: CASSVATLALADTQYF; CDR3nt: TGTGCCAGCAGCGTAGCTACACTAGCGCTCGCAGATACGCAGTATTTT
abundance: few; v_gene: TRBV24-1; d_gene: TRBD1; j_gene: TRBJ2-2; CDR3aa: CATSDSKGRDRGGNGELFF; CDR3nt: TGTGCCACCAGTGATTCAAAGGGAAGGGACAGGGGCGGAAACGGGGAGCTGTTTTTT